This T cell receptor (beta chain) was captured by sequencing in a study of beta chain features in type 1 diabetes. Study as a whole: The patients were much like the healthy donors in age, gender and cell yields.

General study results and limits: Within the patient group, naive, central memory and Treg TCRB repertoires appeared more similar to each other than within healthy donors.

CD45RO/CCR7/CD25/CD127/CD95/CD27 separated CD4+ naive, central memory, regulatory and stem cell-like memory cells by sorting. Expressed TCRB transcripts were sequenced, since all the RNA that had been isolated was reverse transcribed. Regulatory, naive and central memory T cell samples averaged about 3.5 million reads. The table came from immunoSEQ multiplex PCR; TCRdb's copy has only in-frame clones and leaves some out. The table shows a few hundred thousand clones, with roughly 30% occurring only once. A few counts support this clone. Its antigen is undetermined. The V gene end was trimmed by 4 bases and the J gene end by 4 bases; junction bases not matched to a gene: 13. This CDR3 contains 18 residues. Germline V gene data show CDR1 as KGHSH and CDR2 as LQKENI.

Sequencing was performed on central memory CD4+ T cells from blood. The chain uses TRBV18 and TRBJ2-2; 9 bases are shared with TRBD1. This TCR was recovered from a man aged 25-40 years in good health. CDR3 sequence: CASSRPGQGIMSTGELFF. DNA for the CDR3: TGTGCCAGCTCACGACCGGGACAGGGAATTATGAGCACCGGGGAGCTGTTTTTT.